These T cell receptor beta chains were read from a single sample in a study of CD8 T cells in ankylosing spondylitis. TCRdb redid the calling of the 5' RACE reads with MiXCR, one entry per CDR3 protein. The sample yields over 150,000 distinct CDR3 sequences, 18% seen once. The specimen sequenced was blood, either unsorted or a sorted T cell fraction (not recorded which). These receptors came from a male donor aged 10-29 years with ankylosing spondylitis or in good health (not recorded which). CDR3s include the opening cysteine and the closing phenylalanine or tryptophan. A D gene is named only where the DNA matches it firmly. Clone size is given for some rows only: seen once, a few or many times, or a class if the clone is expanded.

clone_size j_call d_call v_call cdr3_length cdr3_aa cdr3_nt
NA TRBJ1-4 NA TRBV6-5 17 CASSYSGAGFVGEKLFF TGTGCCAGCAGTTACTCAGGAGCGGGTTTCGTAGGTGAAAAACTGTTTTTT
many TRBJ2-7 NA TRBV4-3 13 CASSQGRIGEQYF TGCGCCAGCAGCCAAGGACGGATCGGGGAGCAGTACTTC
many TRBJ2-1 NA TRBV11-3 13 CASSSRGNNEQFF TGTGCCAGCAGCTCTCGTGGGAACAATGAGCAGTTCTTC
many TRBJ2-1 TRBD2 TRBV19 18 CASSIGTSGVSSYNEQFF TGTGCCAGTAGTATTGGGACTAGCGGCGTCAGCTCCTACAATGAGCAGTTCTTC
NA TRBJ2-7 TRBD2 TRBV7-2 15 CASSLELAGGHEQYF TGTGCCAGCAGCTTAGAACTAGCGGGAGGGCACGAGCAGTACTTC
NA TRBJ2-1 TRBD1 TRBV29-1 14 CSVDLGQGPNEQFF TGCAGCGTTGATTTAGGACAGGGTCCCAATGAGCAGTTCTTC
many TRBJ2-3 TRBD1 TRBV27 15 CASSHGTGGTDTQYF TGTGCCAGCAGCCACGGGACAGGGGGCACAGATACGCAGTATTTT
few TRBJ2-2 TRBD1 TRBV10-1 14 CASTGTDQTGELFF TGCGCCAGCACTGGGACAGACCAAACCGGGGAGCTGTTTTTT
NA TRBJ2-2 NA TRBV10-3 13 CAISTGFTGELFF TGTGCCATCAGCACAGGGTTCACCGGGGAGCTGTTTTTT
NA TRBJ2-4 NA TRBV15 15 CATSRAGIAVDIQYF TGTGCCACCAGCAGAGCCGGGATCGCGGTGGACATTCAGTACTTC
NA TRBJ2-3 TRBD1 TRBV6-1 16 CASSEETGGKTDTQYF TGTGCCAGCAGTGAAGAGACAGGGGGTAAAACAGATACGCAGTATTTT
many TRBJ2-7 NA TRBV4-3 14 CASSQELRGDEQYF TGCGCCAGCAGCCAAGAGCTCAGGGGTGACGAGCAGTACTTC
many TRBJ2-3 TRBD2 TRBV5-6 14 CASSWTSSGDTQYF TGTGCCAGCAGCTGGACTAGCAGTGGAGATACGCAGTATTTT
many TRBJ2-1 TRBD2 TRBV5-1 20 CASSPNPTSGRRDSYNEQFF TGCGCCAGCAGCCCAAACCCTACTAGCGGGAGGAGGGACTCCTACAATGAGCAGTTCTTC
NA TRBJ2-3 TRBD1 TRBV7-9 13 CASSLPDRTRQYF TGTGCCAGCAGCTTACCGGACAGGACCAGGCAGTATTTT
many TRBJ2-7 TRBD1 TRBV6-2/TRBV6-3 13 CASSSGQGHEQYF TGTGCCAGCTCGAGCGGACAGGGTCACGAGCAGTACTTC
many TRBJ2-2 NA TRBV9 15 CASSVEGAGEGELFF TGTGCCAGCAGCGTAGAGGGTGCAGGGGAAGGGGAGCTGTTTTTT
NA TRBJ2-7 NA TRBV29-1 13 CRGWGNLHYEQYF TGCAGGGGGTGGGGGAACCTTCACTACGAGCAGTACTTC
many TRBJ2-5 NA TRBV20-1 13 CSASRLPQETQYF TGCAGTGCTAGTCGGCTCCCACAAGAGACCCAGTACTTC
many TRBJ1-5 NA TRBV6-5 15 CASRRDYGGNQPQHF TGTGCCAGCAGGAGGGATTACGGCGGCAATCAGCCCCAGCATTTT
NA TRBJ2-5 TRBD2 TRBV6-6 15 CASSPLTSGSGTQYF TGTGCCAGCAGCCCCTTGACTAGCGGGAGTGGGACCCAGTACTTC
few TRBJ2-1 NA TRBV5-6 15 CASSWDYRVGNEQFF TGTGCCAGCAGCTGGGATTACAGGGTGGGCAATGAGCAGTTCTTC
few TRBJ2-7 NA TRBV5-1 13 CASSLSSGHEQYF TGCGCCAGCAGCTTGTCATCGGGGCACGAGCAGTACTTC
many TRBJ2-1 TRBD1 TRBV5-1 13 CASSLAHDRDAFF TGCGCCAGCAGCTTGGCCCATGACAGGGACGCGTTCTTC
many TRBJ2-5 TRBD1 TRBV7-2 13 CASSTPTGGTQYF TGTGCCAGCAGCACACCGACAGGGGGGACCCAGTACTTC
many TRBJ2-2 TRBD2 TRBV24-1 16 CATSDLTSGSTGELFF TGTGCCACCAGTGATTTAACTAGCGGGAGTACCGGGGAGCTGTTTTTT
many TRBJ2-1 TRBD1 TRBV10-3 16 CAISGPGQGRYNEQFF TGTGCCATCAGTGGGCCGGGACAGGGACGTTACAATGAGCAGTTCTTC
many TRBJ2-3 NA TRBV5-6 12 CASSLIGATQYF TGTGCCAGCAGCTTGATCGGGGCTACGCAGTATTTT
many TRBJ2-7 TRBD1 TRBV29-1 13 CSAQGTGSYEQYF TGCAGCGCCCAAGGGACAGGGTCCTACGAGCAGTACTTC
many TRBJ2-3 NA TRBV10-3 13 CASLGVGTDTQYF TGTGCCAGCCTAGGGGTCGGCACAGATACGCAGTATTTT
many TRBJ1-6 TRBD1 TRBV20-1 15 CSASGTGPYNSPLHF TGCAGTGCTTCCGGGACAGGGCCATATAATTCACCCCTCCACTTT
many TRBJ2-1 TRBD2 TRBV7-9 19 CASSLAGTSGRSSYNEQFF TGTGCCAGCAGCTTGGCCGGGACTAGCGGGAGGAGCTCCTACAATGAGCAGTTCTTC
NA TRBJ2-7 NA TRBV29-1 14 CSVEGTTGLYEQYF TGCAGCGTTGAAGGGACTACCGGCCTTTACGAGCAGTACTTC
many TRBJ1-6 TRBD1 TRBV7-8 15 CASSLLGQSNSPLHF TGTGCCAGCAGCCTACTGGGACAGTCCAATTCACCCCTCCACTTT
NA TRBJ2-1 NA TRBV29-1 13 CSVAGTSVAEQFF TGCAGCGTTGCGGGTACGAGCGTAGCTGAGCAGTTCTTC
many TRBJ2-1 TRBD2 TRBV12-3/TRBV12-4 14 CASLLAGRANEQFF TGTGCCAGCCTACTAGCGGGGAGAGCCAATGAGCAGTTCTTC
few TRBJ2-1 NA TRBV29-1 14 CSVEDTTSYNEQFF TGCAGCGTTGAGGACACCACCTCCTACAATGAGCAGTTCTTC
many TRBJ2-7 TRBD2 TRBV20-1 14 CRVGEREGFHEQYF TGCAGAGTCGGGGAGCGGGAGGGCTTTCACGAGCAGTACTTC
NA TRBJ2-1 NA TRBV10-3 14 CAIGGAIQYNEQFF TGTGCCATCGGCGGGGCCATTCAGTACAATGAGCAGTTCTTC
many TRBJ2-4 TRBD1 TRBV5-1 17 CASSLEGQGASKNIQYF TGCGCCAGCAGCTTGGAGGGACAGGGGGCGTCTAAAAACATTCAGTACTTC
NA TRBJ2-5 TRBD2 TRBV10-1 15 CASGTSGRVVETQYF TGCGCCAGCGGTACTAGCGGGAGGGTAGTGGAGACCCAGTACTTC
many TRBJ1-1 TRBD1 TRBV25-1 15 CASSDLGTGVTEAFF TGTGCCAGCAGTGACCTAGGGACAGGGGTAACTGAAGCTTTCTTT
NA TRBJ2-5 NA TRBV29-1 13 CSVEQGLQETQYF TGCAGCGTTGAACAAGGGCTCCAAGAGACCCAGTACTTC
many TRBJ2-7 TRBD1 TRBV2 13 CASRTGADYEQYF TGTGCCAGCAGAACAGGGGCCGACTACGAGCAGTACTTC
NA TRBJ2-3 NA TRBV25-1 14 CASELGGHTDTQYF TGTGCCAGCGAACTAGGTGGCCACACAGATACGCAGTATTTT
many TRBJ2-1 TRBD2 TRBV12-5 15 CASGSGSRDYNEQFF TGTGCTAGTGGTAGCGGGAGTCGCGACTACAATGAGCAGTTCTTC
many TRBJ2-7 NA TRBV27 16 CASSFLRDTLSYEQYF TGTGCCAGCAGTTTCCTCCGGGACACACTCAGCTACGAGCAGTACTTC
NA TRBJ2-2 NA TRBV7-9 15 CASGSRSQITGELFF TGTGCCAGCGGGTCAAGGAGCCAGATCACCGGGGAGCTGTTTTTT
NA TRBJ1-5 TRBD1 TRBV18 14 CASSPDRGSQPQHF TGTGCCAGCTCTCCTGACAGGGGAAGCCAGCCCCAGCATTTT
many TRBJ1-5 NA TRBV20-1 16 CSARDGSKRRNQPQHF TGCAGTGCTAGAGATGGGTCAAAACGACGGAATCAGCCCCAGCATTTT
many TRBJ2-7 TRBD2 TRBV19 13 CASSHGTTYEQYF TGTGCCAGTAGTCACGGGACTACCTACGAGCAGTACTTC
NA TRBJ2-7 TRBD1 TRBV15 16 CATSRSNPGQIYEQYF TGTGCCACCAGCAGATCTAACCCGGGACAGATCTACGAGCAGTACTTC
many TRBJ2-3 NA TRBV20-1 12 CSARDRVDTQYF TGCAGTGCTAGAGATCGGGTAGATACGCAGTATTTT
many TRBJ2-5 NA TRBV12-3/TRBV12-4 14 CASSSEDRKETQYF TGTGCCAGCAGCTCCGAGGACAGAAAGGAGACCCAGTACTTC
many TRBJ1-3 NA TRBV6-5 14 CASSYSADGNTIYF TGTGCCAGCAGTTACTCGGCGGATGGAAACACCATATATTTT
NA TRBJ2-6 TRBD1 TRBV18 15 CASSQGGAGANVLTF TGTGCCAGCTCCCAAGGGGGCGCCGGGGCCAACGTCCTGACTTTC
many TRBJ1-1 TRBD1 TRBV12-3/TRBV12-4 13 CASSSGTGSEAFF TGTGCCAGCAGTTCCGGGACAGGGTCTGAAGCTTTCTTT